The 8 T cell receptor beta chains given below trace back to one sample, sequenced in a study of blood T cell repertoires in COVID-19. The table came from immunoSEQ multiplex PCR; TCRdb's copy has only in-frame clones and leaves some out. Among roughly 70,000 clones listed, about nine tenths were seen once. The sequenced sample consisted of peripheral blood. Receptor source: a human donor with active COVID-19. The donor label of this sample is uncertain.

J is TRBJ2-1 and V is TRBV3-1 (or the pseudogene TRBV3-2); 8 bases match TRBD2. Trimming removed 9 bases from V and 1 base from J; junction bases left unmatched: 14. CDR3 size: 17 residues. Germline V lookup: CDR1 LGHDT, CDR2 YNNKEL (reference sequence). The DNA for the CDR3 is TGTGCCAGGGCCATTAAGATGGGGACTAGGTCCTACAATGAGCAGTTCTTC. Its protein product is CARAIKMGTRSYNEQFF.

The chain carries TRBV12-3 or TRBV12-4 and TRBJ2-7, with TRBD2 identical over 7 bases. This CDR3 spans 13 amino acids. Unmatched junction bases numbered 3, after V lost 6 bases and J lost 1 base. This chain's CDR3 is CASSGLGSYEQYF. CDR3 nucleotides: TGTGCCAGCAGCGGACTAGGATCCTACGAGCAGTACTTC.

CDR3 protein: CSLRQLYGYTF. The CDR3, as DNA: TGCAGTCTGAGACAGCTTTATGGCTACACCTTC. The chain uses TRBV20-1 and TRBJ1-2; TRBD1 might be the D (5 bases). There are 11 residues in the CDR3. Trimming pared 8 bases from V and 5 bases from J, leaving 12 bases between. Germline lookup yields CDR1 DFQATT and CDR2 SNEGSKA (reference sequence).

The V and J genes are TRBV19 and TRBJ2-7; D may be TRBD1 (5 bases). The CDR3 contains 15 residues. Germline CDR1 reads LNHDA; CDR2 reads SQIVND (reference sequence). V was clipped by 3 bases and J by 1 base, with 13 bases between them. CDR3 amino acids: CASSINRLTSYEQYF. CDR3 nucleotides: TGTGCCAGTAGTATTAACAGGTTGACTTCCTACGAGCAGTACTTC.

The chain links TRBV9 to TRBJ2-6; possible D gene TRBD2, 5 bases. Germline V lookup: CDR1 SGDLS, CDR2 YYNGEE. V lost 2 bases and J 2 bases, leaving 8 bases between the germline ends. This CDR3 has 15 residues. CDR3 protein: CASSVAGAGANVLTF. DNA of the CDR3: TGTGCCAGCAGCGTGGCGGGTGCTGGGGCCAACGTCCTGACTTTC.

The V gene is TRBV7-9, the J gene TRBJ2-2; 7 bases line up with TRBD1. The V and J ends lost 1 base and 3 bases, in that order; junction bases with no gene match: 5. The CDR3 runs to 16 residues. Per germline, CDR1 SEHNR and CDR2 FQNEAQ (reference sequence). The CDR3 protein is CASSLGGGVHTGELFF. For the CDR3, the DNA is TGTGCCAGCAGCTTAGGAGGGGGCGTTCACACCGGGGAGCTGTTTTTT.

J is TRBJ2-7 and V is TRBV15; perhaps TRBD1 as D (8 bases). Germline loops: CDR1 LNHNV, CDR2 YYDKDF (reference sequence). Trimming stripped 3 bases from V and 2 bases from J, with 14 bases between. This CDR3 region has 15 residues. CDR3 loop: CATSRGRDRTYEQYF. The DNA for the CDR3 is TGTGCCACCAGCAGGGGGAGGGACAGGACCTACGAGCAGTACTTC.

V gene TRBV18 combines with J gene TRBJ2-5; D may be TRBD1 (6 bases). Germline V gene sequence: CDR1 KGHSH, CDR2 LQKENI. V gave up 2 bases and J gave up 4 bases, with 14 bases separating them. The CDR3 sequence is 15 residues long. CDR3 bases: TGTGCCAGCTCACCAAGTACAGGGTTGGGAGAGACCCAGTACTTC. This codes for CASSPSTGLGETQYF.